A selection of T cell receptor beta chains follows, all from one sample in a study of Ad26.COV2.S vaccination and SARS-CoV-2 variants. Sequencing was performed with immunoSEQ multiplex PCR; in TCRdb, only in-frame clones are kept and a portion is missing. The profile shows some 420,000 clones, 85% to 90% of them singletons. The sample in question was peripheral blood, obtained in a trial of Ad26.COV2.S vaccine versus placebo. The receptors originated from a person aged 18-65 years who received the Ad26.COV2.S COVID-19 vaccine or a placebo. The CDR3 runs from the conserved cysteine through the conserved F or W. Each record gives: D gene, V gene, clone size, J gene, CDR3 protein, CDR3 DNA. A D gene is named only where the DNA matches it firmly. Clone size, where shown, is once, few, many, or a class for clones that have expanded.

d_call: -
v_call: TRBV3-1/TRBV3-2
clone_size: -
j_call: TRBJ2-7
cdr3_aa: CASSQGTGPPYEQYF
cdr3_nt: TGTGCCAGCAGCCAAGGAACCGGACCGCCCTACGAGCAGTACTTC

d_call: -
v_call: TRBV6-4
clone_size: many
j_call: TRBJ2-1
cdr3_aa: CASSDTQGDFYNEQFF
cdr3_nt: TGTGCCAGCAGTGATACACAGGGAGACTTCTACAATGAGCAGTTCTTC

d_call: TRBD1
v_call: TRBV19
clone_size: -
j_call: TRBJ1-2
cdr3_aa: CASSTDRAGYGYTF
cdr3_nt: TGTGCCAGTAGTACAGACAGGGCTGGATATGGCTACACCTTC

d_call: -
v_call: TRBV6-2/TRBV6-3
clone_size: -
j_call: TRBJ2-3
cdr3_aa: CASSPPRGRDTQYF
cdr3_nt: TGTGCCAGCAGCCCTCCTCGGGGCAGAGATACGCAGTATTTT

d_call: TRBD1
v_call: TRBV19
clone_size: once
j_call: TRBJ2-1
cdr3_aa: CASSDRGSSYNEQFF
cdr3_nt: TGTGCCAGTAGTGACAGGGGAAGCTCCTACAATGAGCAGTTCTTC

d_call: -
v_call: TRBV25-1
clone_size: -
j_call: TRBJ2-5
cdr3_aa: CASSRPGQETQYF
cdr3_nt: TGTGCCAGCAGTCGTCCAGGACAAGAGACCCAGTACTTC

d_call: -
v_call: TRBV6-2/TRBV6-3
clone_size: -
j_call: TRBJ1-1
cdr3_aa: CASSYSETGNTEAFF
cdr3_nt: TGTGCCAGCAGTTATTCCGAGACAGGGAACACTGAAGCTTTCTTT

d_call: -
v_call: TRBV10-1
clone_size: -
j_call: TRBJ2-7
cdr3_aa: CASSVTAGEFYEQYF
cdr3_nt: TGCGCCAGCAGTGTAACGGCAGGGGAGTTCTACGAGCAGTACTTC

d_call: -
v_call: TRBV19
clone_size: many
j_call: TRBJ2-3
cdr3_aa: CASSDRSGTDTQYF
cdr3_nt: TGTGCCAGTAGCGACAGATCGGGGACAGATACGCAGTATTTT

d_call: -
v_call: TRBV30
clone_size: -
j_call: TRBJ2-7
cdr3_aa: CAWSVIPMHYEQYF
cdr3_nt: TGTGCCTGGAGTGTAATCCCCATGCACTACGAGCAGTACTTC

d_call: -
v_call: TRBV2
clone_size: -
j_call: TRBJ2-5
cdr3_aa: CASTGLVGETQYF
cdr3_nt: TGTGCCAGCACGGGTTTAGTTGGGGAGACCCAGTACTTC

d_call: TRBD2
v_call: TRBV9
clone_size: -
j_call: TRBJ2-1
cdr3_aa: CASSLPSGGAHEQFF
cdr3_nt: TGTGCCAGCAGCCTCCCGAGCGGGGGGGCCCATGAGCAGTTCTTC

d_call: -
v_call: TRBV7-8
clone_size: -
j_call: TRBJ1-5
cdr3_aa: CASSFDRGGVSNQPQHF
cdr3_nt: TGTGCCAGCAGCTTCGATCGGGGGGGGGTTAGCAATCAGCCCCAGCATTTT

d_call: -
v_call: TRBV5-4
clone_size: -
j_call: TRBJ1-4
cdr3_aa: CASSSATNEKLFF
cdr3_nt: TGTGCCAGCAGCTCAGCAACTAATGAAAAACTGTTTTTT

d_call: -
v_call: TRBV24-1
clone_size: -
j_call: TRBJ2-3
cdr3_aa: CATSDQSGVGTDTQYF
cdr3_nt: TGTGCCACCAGTGATCAGTCGGGGGTCGGCACAGATACGCAGTATTTT

d_call: TRBD1
v_call: TRBV7-3
clone_size: once
j_call: TRBJ2-5
cdr3_aa: CASSLVGTGGETQYF
cdr3_nt: TGTGCCAGCAGCTTAGTAGGGACAGGAGGCGAGACCCAGTACTTC

d_call: -
v_call: TRBV5-6
clone_size: -
j_call: TRBJ2-7
cdr3_aa: CASSFGAGRTYEQYF
cdr3_nt: TGTGCCAGCAGCTTTGGGGCAGGCCGGACCTACGAGCAGTACTTC

d_call: TRBD2
v_call: TRBV7-2
clone_size: -
j_call: TRBJ2-2
cdr3_aa: CASSYIAGGHGTGELFF
cdr3_nt: TGTGCCAGCAGCTATATAGCGGGGGGGCACGGCACCGGGGAGCTGTTTTTT

d_call: -
v_call: TRBV5-1
clone_size: -
j_call: TRBJ2-7
cdr3_aa: CASSESRVPEQYF
cdr3_nt: TGCGCCAGCAGCGAGTCCAGGGTACCCGAGCAGTACTTC

d_call: -
v_call: TRBV6-1
clone_size: -
j_call: TRBJ2-7
cdr3_aa: CASSEYSSSAEQYF
cdr3_nt: TGTGCCAGCAGTGAATATTCCAGTTCGGCCGAGCAGTACTTC

d_call: -
v_call: TRBV29-1
clone_size: -
j_call: TRBJ2-1
cdr3_aa: CSVVGGYNEQFF
cdr3_nt: TGCAGCGTTGTGGGGGGTTACAATGAGCAGTTCTTC

d_call: TRBD1
v_call: TRBV10-3
clone_size: -
j_call: TRBJ2-1
cdr3_aa: CAILDRNSYNEQFF
cdr3_nt: TGTGCCATCCTGGACAGGAACTCCTACAATGAGCAGTTCTTC

d_call: TRBD1
v_call: TRBV9
clone_size: -
j_call: TRBJ1-2
cdr3_aa: CASSPGTGEFSGYTF
cdr3_nt: TGTGCCAGCAGCCCTGGGACAGGGGAGTTCTCTGGCTACACCTTC

d_call: TRBD2
v_call: TRBV12-5
clone_size: few
j_call: TRBJ2-1
cdr3_aa: CASVYKPGGLLYNEQFF
cdr3_nt: TGTGCTAGTGTCTACAAACCGGGGGGGCTACTTTACAATGAGCAGTTCTTC

d_call: TRBD1
v_call: TRBV5-6
clone_size: once
j_call: TRBJ1-4
cdr3_aa: CASSLRTGRREKLFF
cdr3_nt: TGTGCCAGCAGCTTGCGGACAGGCCGAAGAGAAAAACTGTTTTTT

d_call: TRBD2
v_call: TRBV7-2
clone_size: -
j_call: TRBJ2-3
cdr3_aa: CASSLLGRGPYTDTQYF
cdr3_nt: TGTGCCAGCAGCCTCCTTGGGAGGGGACCGTACACAGATACGCAGTATTTT

d_call: -
v_call: TRBV7-9
clone_size: -
j_call: TRBJ1-2
cdr3_aa: CASSLVGGYGYTF
cdr3_nt: TGTGCCAGCAGCTTAGTAGGGGGCTATGGCTACACCTTC

d_call: -
v_call: TRBV5-1
clone_size: once
j_call: TRBJ1-2
cdr3_aa: CASSLDLGVSVYTF
cdr3_nt: TGCGCCAGCAGCTTGGACCTGGGCGTCTCCGTCTACACCTTC

d_call: TRBD1
v_call: TRBV7-2
clone_size: -
j_call: TRBJ1-2
cdr3_aa: CASSRQGFYGYTF
cdr3_nt: TGTGCCAGCAGCCGACAGGGGTTCTATGGCTACACCTTC

d_call: TRBD2
v_call: TRBV11-3
clone_size: -
j_call: TRBJ2-1
cdr3_aa: CASSLALAGGDNEQFF
cdr3_nt: TGTGCCAGCAGCTTAGCCCTAGCGGGGGGGGACAATGAGCAGTTCTTC

d_call: -
v_call: TRBV10-3
clone_size: -
j_call: TRBJ1-6
cdr3_aa: CAIGGLVRDSPLHF
cdr3_nt: TGTGCCATCGGGGGACTCGTTAGGGATTCACCCCTCCACTTT

d_call: -
v_call: TRBV29-1
clone_size: once
j_call: TRBJ2-7
cdr3_aa: CSGGSSYEQYF
cdr3_nt: TGCAGCGGGGGAAGCTCCTACGAGCAGTACTTC

d_call: -
v_call: TRBV2
clone_size: -
j_call: TRBJ2-2
cdr3_aa: CASSESRGRRNTGELFF
cdr3_nt: TGTGCCAGCAGTGAATCAAGGGGGAGGCGAAACACCGGGGAGCTGTTTTTT

d_call: -
v_call: TRBV5-1
clone_size: -
j_call: TRBJ2-3
cdr3_aa: CASSLEDRATDTQYF
cdr3_nt: TGCGCCAGCAGCTTGGAGGATAGGGCCACAGATACGCAGTATTTT

d_call: -
v_call: TRBV5-1
clone_size: -
j_call: TRBJ2-2
cdr3_aa: CASSLVGLHTGELFF
cdr3_nt: TGCGCCAGCAGCTTGGTGGGGTTACACACCGGGGAGCTGTTTTTT

d_call: TRBD2
v_call: TRBV6-2/TRBV6-3
clone_size: -
j_call: TRBJ2-3
cdr3_aa: CASSSARGGNTDTQYF
cdr3_nt: TGTGCCAGCAGTTCCGCTCGGGGGGGAAACACAGATACGCAGTATTTT

d_call: TRBD1
v_call: TRBV19
clone_size: -
j_call: TRBJ2-3
cdr3_aa: CASSSDDRAKSTDTQYF
cdr3_nt: TGTGCCAGTAGTTCAGACGACAGGGCGAAAAGCACAGATACGCAGTATTTT

d_call: TRBD2
v_call: TRBV9
clone_size: -
j_call: TRBJ2-1
cdr3_aa: CASSRITTSGGGNEQFF
cdr3_nt: TGCGCCAGCAGCCGAATTACCACTAGCGGGGGGGGCAATGAGCAGTTCTTC

d_call: TRBD1
v_call: TRBV5-4
clone_size: once
j_call: TRBJ1-2
cdr3_aa: CASSPPLRTGREGYTF
cdr3_nt: TGTGCCAGCAGCCCCCCGCTGCGGACAGGGAGGGAGGGCTACACCTTC

d_call: TRBD2
v_call: TRBV25-1
clone_size: -
j_call: TRBJ2-1
cdr3_aa: CASSGIPGGDEQFF
cdr3_nt: TGTGCCAGCAGTGGTATCCCGGGGGGGGATGAGCAGTTCTTC

d_call: -
v_call: TRBV3-1/TRBV3-2
clone_size: -
j_call: TRBJ2-7
cdr3_aa: CASSDRLRSEGYEQYF
cdr3_nt: TGTGCCAGCAGTGACCGTCTTAGAAGCGAAGGCTACGAGCAGTACTTC

d_call: -
v_call: TRBV9
clone_size: few
j_call: TRBJ2-5
cdr3_aa: CASSVDARPAETQYF
cdr3_nt: TGTGCCAGCAGCGTAGATGCCCGGCCGGCGGAGACCCAGTACTTC

d_call: TRBD1
v_call: TRBV25-1
clone_size: -
j_call: TRBJ1-5
cdr3_aa: CASSLTGDQPQHF
cdr3_nt: TGTGCCAGCAGTCTAACAGGGGATCAGCCCCAGCATTTT

d_call: -
v_call: TRBV12-5
clone_size: -
j_call: TRBJ2-3
cdr3_aa: CASGLVLSGSSTDTQYF
cdr3_nt: TGTGCTAGTGGTTTGGTACTTTCGGGATCTAGCACAGATACGCAGTATTTT

d_call: -
v_call: TRBV5-8
clone_size: -
j_call: TRBJ2-2
cdr3_aa: CASSFRVAGELFF
cdr3_nt: TGTGCCAGCAGCTTTAGGGTGGCCGGGGAGCTGTTTTTT

d_call: TRBD1
v_call: TRBV28
clone_size: -
j_call: TRBJ2-7
cdr3_aa: CASSFVQGSYEQYF
cdr3_nt: TGTGCCAGCAGTTTCGTACAGGGGTCGTACGAGCAGTACTTC

d_call: -
v_call: TRBV12-5
clone_size: -
j_call: TRBJ2-6
cdr3_aa: CASVLRGRPTGANVLTF
cdr3_nt: TGTGCTAGTGTCCTCCGGGGTCGCCCAACTGGGGCCAACGTCCTGACTTTC

d_call: TRBD1
v_call: TRBV6-5
clone_size: -
j_call: TRBJ2-7
cdr3_aa: CASRLDRVPYEQYF
cdr3_nt: TGTGCCAGCCGCTTGGACAGGGTCCCCTACGAGCAGTACTTC

d_call: -
v_call: TRBV24-1
clone_size: -
j_call: TRBJ2-1
cdr3_aa: CATSDPRDARYNEQFF
cdr3_nt: TGTGCCACCAGTGATCCCCGGGACGCCCGGTACAATGAGCAGTTCTTC

d_call: -
v_call: TRBV3-1/TRBV3-2
clone_size: -
j_call: TRBJ2-2
cdr3_aa: CASSHPKSGELFF
cdr3_nt: TGTGCCAGCAGCCACCCCAAATCCGGGGAGCTGTTTTTT

d_call: TRBD1
v_call: TRBV3-1/TRBV3-2
clone_size: -
j_call: TRBJ1-4
cdr3_aa: CASSQDRGKEKLFF
cdr3_nt: TGTGCCAGCAGCCAAGACAGGGGGAAGGAAAAACTGTTTTTT

d_call: TRBD1
v_call: TRBV27
clone_size: -
j_call: TRBJ1-1
cdr3_aa: CASSPWTGTRTEAFF
cdr3_nt: TGTGCCAGCAGTCCCTGGACAGGGACGAGGACTGAAGCTTTCTTT

d_call: TRBD1
v_call: TRBV7-9
clone_size: once
j_call: TRBJ2-7
cdr3_aa: CASGRGSYYEQYF
cdr3_nt: TGTGCCAGCGGCAGGGGGTCCTACTACGAGCAGTACTTC

d_call: TRBD1
v_call: TRBV5-5
clone_size: few
j_call: TRBJ1-6
cdr3_aa: CASSWTGDNSPLHF
cdr3_nt: TGTGCCAGCAGCTGGACAGGGGATAATTCACCCCTCCACTTT

d_call: -
v_call: TRBV12-3/TRBV12-4
clone_size: -
j_call: TRBJ1-1
cdr3_aa: CASSFNTEAFF
cdr3_nt: TGTGCCAGCAGTTTTAACACTGAAGCTTTCTTT